This TCR beta chain was identified in a study of OX40 agonist ivuxolimab in advanced cancers. This clone was counted only a few times. CDR3 length equals 14 residues. CDR1 is SGDLS and CDR2 is YYNGEE in the germline V gene. The V gene end was trimmed by 3 bases and the J gene end by 2 bases; junction bases not matched to a gene: 2. Sequencing used immunoSEQ multiplex PCR; TCRdb keeps in-frame clones, though not all of them. Here the sample spans over 35,000 clones, 80% to 90% being singletons. The sequence was obtained from an adult with an advanced solid tumor such as melanoma, head and neck, liver or kidney cancer. The chain joins TRBV9 to TRBJ2-3; 8 positions agree with TRBD2. The sequenced sample was CD4+ or CD8+ T cells sorted from blood, obtained in a trial of the OX40 agonist ivuxolimab. The CDR3 DNA follows: TGTGCCAGCAGCGATAGCGGGACCACAGATACGCAGTATTTT. Its protein product is CASSDSGTTDTQYF.